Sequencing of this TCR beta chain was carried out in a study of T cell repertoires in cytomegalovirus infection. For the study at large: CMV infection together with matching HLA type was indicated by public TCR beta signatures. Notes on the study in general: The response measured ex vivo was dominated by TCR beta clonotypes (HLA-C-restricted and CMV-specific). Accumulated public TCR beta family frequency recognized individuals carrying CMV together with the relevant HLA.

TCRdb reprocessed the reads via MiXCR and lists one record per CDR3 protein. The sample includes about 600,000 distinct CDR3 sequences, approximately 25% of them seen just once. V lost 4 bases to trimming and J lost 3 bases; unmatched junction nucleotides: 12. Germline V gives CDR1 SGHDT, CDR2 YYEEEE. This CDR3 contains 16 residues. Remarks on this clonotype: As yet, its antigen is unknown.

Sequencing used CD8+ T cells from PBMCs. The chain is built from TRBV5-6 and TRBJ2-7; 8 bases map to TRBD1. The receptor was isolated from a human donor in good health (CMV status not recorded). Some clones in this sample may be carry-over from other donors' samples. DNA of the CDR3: TGTGCCAGCAGCCCAGACAGGGGCGCCCAAAACTACGAGCAGTACTTC. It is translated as CASSPDRGAQNYEQYF.